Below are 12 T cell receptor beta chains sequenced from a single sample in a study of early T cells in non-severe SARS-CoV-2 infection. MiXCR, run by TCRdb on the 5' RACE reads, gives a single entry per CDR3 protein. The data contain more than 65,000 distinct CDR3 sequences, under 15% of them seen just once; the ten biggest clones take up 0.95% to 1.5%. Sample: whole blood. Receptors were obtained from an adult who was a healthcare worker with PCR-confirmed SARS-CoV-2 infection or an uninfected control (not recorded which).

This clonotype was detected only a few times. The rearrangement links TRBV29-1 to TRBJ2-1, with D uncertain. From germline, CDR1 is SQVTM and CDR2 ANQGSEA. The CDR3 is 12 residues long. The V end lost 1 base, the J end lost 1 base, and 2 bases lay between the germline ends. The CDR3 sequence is CSVEGSYNEQFF. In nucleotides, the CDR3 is TGCAGCGTTGAAGGGTCCTACAATGAGCAGTTCTTC.

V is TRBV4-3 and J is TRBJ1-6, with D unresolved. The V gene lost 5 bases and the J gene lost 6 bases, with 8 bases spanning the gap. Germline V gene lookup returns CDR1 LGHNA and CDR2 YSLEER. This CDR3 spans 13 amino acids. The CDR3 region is CASSAHSNSPLHF. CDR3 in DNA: TGCGCCAGCAGCGCCCATAGTAATTCACCCCTCCACTTT.

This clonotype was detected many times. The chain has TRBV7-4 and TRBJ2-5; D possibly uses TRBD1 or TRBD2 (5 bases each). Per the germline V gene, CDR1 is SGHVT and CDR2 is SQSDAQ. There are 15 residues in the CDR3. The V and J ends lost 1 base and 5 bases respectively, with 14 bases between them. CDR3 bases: TGTGCCAGCAGCTTAGTCCTGGGACCGCGCGAGACCCAGTACTTC. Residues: CASSLVLGPRETQYF.

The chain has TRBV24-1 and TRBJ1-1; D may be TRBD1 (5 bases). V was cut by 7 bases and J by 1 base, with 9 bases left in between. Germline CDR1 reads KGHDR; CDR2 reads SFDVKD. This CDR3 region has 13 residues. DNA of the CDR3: TGTGCCACCAGGCGAGGACAGAACACTGAAGCTTTCTTT. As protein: CATRRGQNTEAFF.

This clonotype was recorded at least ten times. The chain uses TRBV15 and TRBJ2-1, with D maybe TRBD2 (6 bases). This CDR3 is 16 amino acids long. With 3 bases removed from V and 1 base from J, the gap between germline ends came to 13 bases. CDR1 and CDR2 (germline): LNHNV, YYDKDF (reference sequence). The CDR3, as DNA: TGTGCCACCAGCAGGGACTACCCAGGGTCCTACAATGAGCAGTTCTTC. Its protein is CATSRDYPGSYNEQFF. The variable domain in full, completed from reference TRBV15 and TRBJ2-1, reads DAMVIQNPRYQVTQFGKPVTLSCSQTLNHNVMYWYQQKSSQAPKLLFHYYDKDFNNEADTPDNFQSRRPNTSFCFLDIRSPGLGDTAMYLCATSRDYPGSYNEQFFGPGTRLTVL.

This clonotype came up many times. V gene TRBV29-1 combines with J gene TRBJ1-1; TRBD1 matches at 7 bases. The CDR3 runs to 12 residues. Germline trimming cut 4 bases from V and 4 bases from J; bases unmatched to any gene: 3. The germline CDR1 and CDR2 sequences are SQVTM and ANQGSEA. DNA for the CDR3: TGCAGCGTTGGACAGGGAGGCACTGAAGCTTTCTTT. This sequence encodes CSVGQGGTEAFF.

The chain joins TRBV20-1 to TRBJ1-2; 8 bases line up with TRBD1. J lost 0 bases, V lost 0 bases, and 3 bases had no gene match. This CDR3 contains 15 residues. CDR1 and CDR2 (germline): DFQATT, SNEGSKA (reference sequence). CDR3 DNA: TGCAGTGCTAGAGACAGGACAGGGCCTAACTATGGCTACACCTTC. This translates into CSARDRTGPNYGYTF.

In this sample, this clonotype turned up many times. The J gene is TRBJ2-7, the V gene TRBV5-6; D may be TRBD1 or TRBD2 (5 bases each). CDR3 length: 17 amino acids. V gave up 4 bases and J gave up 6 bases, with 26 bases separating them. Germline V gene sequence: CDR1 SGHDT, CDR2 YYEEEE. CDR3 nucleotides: TGTGCCAGCAGCGCGGACCTCAGGGAAGTGGGACGAGGCGAGCAGTACTTC. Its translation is CASSADLREVGRGEQYF.

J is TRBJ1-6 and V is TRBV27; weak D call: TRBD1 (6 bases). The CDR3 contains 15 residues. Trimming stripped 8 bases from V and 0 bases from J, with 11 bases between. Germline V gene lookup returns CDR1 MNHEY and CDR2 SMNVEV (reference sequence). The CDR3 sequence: CASGWTDSYNSPLHF. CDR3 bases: TGTGCCAGCGGTTGGACAGACTCCTATAATTCACCCCTCCACTTT.

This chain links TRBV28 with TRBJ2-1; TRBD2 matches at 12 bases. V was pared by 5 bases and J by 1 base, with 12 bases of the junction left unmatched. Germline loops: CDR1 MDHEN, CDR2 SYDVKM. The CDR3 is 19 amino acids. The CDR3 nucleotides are TGTGCCAGCAGTCCTTCTAGCGGGAGGGGCCAGGCATCCTACAATGAGCAGTTCTTC. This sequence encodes CASSPSSGRGQASYNEQFF.

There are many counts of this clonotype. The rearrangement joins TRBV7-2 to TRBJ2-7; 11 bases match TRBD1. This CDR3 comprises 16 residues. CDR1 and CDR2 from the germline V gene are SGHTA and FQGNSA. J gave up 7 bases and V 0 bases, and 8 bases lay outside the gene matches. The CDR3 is CASSLALGQGVGEQYF. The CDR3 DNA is TGTGCCAGCAGCTTAGCTCTGGGACAGGGGGTGGGAGAGCAGTACTTC.

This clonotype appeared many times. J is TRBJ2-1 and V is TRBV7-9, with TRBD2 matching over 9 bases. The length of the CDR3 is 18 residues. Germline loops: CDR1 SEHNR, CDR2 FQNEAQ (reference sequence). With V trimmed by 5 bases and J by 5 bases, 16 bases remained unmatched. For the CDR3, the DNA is TGTGCCAGCAGCCCCGGGACTAGCTCGATTCGTATGGACAATGAGCAGTTCTTC. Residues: CASSPGTSSIRMDNEQFF.